This T cell receptor (beta chain) was identified during a study of OX40 agonist ivuxolimab in advanced cancers. The data were produced by immunoSEQ multiplex PCR, yet TCRdb's version contains in-frame clones alone and is incomplete. Counted here are approximately 23,000 clones, about four fifths occurring once; the ten biggest clones make up more than 50%. The CDR3 totals 16 residues. The germline V and J ends were trimmed by 4 bases and 5 bases, with 21 bases remaining between them. Germline V gene sequence: CDR1 SGDLS, CDR2 YYNGEE. Here the sequenced sample was CD4+ or CD8+ T cells sorted from blood, taken in a trial of the OX40 agonist ivuxolimab. The source is an adult with an advanced solid tumor such as melanoma, head and neck, liver or kidney cancer. The chain is built from TRBV9 and TRBJ1-1; weak D call: TRBD1 (6 bases). This CDR3 reads CASSPNRVRAWTEAFF. CDR3 sequence (DNA): TGTGCCAGCAGCCCCAACAGGGTCCGGGCGTGGACTGAAGCTTTCTTT.